One T cell receptor beta chain is described in this entry. This specimen comes from a study of blood T cell repertoires in COVID-19. Looking at the study overall: Both acute and convalescent COVID-19 samples were obtained from the United States, Italy and Spain.

Germline V lookup: CDR1 SQVTM, CDR2 ANQGSEA. Trimming removed 7 bases from V and 6 bases from J; junction bases left unmatched: 7. The CDR3 covers 14 residues. Original analysis: How many nucleated cells were present was estimated from reference gene primer amplification. The repertoire was sequenced with immunoSEQ multiplex PCR; TCRdb's copy has only in-frame clones and lacks some. That table is the source of V, J and clone size, and D and trimming were worked out from the DNA. The table shows some 170,000 clones, with roughly 80% occurring only once. This sequence joins TRBV29-1 and TRBJ1-4; 11 bases map to TRBD1. The sample taken for sequencing was peripheral blood. The sequence was obtained from a man aged 60-69 years with acute or convalescent COVID-19. CDR3 protein: CSAVGQGAYEKLFF. The CDR3 nucleotides read TGCAGCGCCGTAGGACAGGGGGCGTATGAAAAACTGTTTTTT.